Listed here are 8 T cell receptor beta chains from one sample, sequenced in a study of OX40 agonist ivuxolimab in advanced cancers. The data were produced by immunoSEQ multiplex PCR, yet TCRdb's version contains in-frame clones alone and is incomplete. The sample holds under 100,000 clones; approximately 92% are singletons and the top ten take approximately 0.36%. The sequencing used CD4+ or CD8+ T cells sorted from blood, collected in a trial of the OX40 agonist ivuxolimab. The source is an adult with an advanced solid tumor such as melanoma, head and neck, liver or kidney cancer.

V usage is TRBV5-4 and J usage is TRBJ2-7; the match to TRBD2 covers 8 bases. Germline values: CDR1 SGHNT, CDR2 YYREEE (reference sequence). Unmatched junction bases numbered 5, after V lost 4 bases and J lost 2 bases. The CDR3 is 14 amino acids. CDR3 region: CASSPRGGTYEQYF. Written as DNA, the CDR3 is TGTGCCAGCAGCCCCCGGGGGGGAACCTACGAGCAGTACTTC.

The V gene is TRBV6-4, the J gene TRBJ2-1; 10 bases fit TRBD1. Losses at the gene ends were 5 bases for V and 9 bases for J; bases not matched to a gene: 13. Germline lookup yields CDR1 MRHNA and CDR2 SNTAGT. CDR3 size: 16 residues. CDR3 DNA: TGTGCCAGCAGTACGTTCGGACAGGGGGAAATAATTGAGCAGTTCTTC. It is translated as CASSTFGQGEIIEQFF.

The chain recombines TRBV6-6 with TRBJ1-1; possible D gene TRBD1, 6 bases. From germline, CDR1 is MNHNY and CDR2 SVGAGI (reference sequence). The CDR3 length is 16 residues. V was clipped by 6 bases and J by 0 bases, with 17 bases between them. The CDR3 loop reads CASRQHTDRMNTEAFF. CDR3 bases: TGTGCCAGCAGGCAACACACAGACAGGATGAACACTGAAGCTTTCTTT.

This CDR3 reads CASSYGGMDGRYTF. The CDR3 nucleotides read TGTGCCAGCAGCTACGGCGGAATGGACGGTCGCTACACCTTC. The chain carries TRBV6-5 and TRBJ1-2; the D is unclear. V was cut by 6 bases and J by 9 bases, with 20 bases left in between. Germline-derived CDR1 and CDR2 are MNHEY and SVGAGI. The CDR3 loop spans 14 amino acids.

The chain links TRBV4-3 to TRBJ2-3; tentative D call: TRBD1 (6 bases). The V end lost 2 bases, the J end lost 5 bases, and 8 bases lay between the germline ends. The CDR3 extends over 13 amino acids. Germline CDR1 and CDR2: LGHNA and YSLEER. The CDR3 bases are TGCGCCAGCAGCCAACTGACAGGAGATACGCAGTATTTT. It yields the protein CASSQLTGDTQYF.

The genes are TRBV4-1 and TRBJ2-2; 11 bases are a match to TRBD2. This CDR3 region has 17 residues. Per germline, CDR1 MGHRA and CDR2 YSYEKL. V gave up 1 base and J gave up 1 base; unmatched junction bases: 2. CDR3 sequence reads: CASSQGGTSGNTGELFF. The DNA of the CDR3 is TGCGCCAGCAGCCAAGGGGGGACTAGCGGGAACACCGGGGAGCTGTTTTTT.

The CDR3 nucleotides read TGTGCCAGCAGCGTAGTAGGGACTAGGCATAGCACAGATACGCAGTATTTT. Translating gives CASSVVGTRHSTDTQYF. This chain uses TRBV9 with TRBJ2-3, with 8 bases identical to TRBD2. This CDR3 has 17 residues. The germline gives CDR1 SGDLS, CDR2 YYNGEE. V lost 0 bases, J lost 0 bases, and 6 bases stayed unmatched.

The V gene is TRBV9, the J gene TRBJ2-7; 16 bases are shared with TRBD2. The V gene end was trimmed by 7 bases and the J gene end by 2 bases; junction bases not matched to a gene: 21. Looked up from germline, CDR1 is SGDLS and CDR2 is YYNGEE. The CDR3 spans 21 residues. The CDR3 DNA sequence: TGTGCCAGCGCATCCCCGGGGGGGACTAGCGGGAGGGCAATCGCTACCTACGAGCAGTACTTC. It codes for CASASPGGTSGRAIATYEQYF.